The clone carrying this T cell receptor (beta chain) was seen ten or more times. What it recognizes is unknown. These data belong to a study of CD8 T cells in ankylosing spondylitis. Making the TCR beta libraries involved quantitative 5'-RACE with molecular barcodes. TCRdb re-called the 5' RACE reads through MiXCR, storing one row per CDR3 protein. The sample includes 150,000 to 200,000 distinct CDR3 sequences, about 18% of them seen just once. Study-wide results and caveats: Blood of patients with ankylosing spondylitis appeared to be characterized by a TCR beta motif of several highly homologous variants.

The ends lost 0 bases at V and 1 base at J; junction bases unmatched: 4. The V gene's germline CDR1 is SGHRS and CDR2 YFSETQ. The CDR3 runs 15 residues. The sample was blood, either unsorted or a sorted T cell fraction (not recorded which). The source of this sequence is a male donor with ankylosing spondylitis or in good health (not recorded which). This chain joins TRBV5-1 and TRBJ2-7, with TRBD1 identical over 7 bases. For the CDR3, the DNA is TGCGCCAGCAGCTTGGGACAGGGCCGATCCTACGAGCAGTACTTC. It specifies CASSLGQGRSYEQYF.